This T cell receptor (beta chain) is drawn from a study of neurological immune-mediated disorders. This clonotype was detected ten times or more. Its antigen remains unknown. The V end was cut by 2 bases, the J end by 1 base, with 6 bases between. Germline CDR1 reads WSHSY; CDR2 reads SAAADI. This CDR3 is built from 14 residues. Overall study results and limits: The greatest TCR clonal expansion appeared in HTLV-1-associated myelopathy and the smallest, falling below healthy controls, in multiple sclerosis.

TCRdb re-analysed the 5' RACE reads in MiXCR, keeping a single row per CDR3 protein. In the table there are about 44,000 distinct CDR3 sequences, roughly 21% of which are singletons. Time point denoted: technical triplicate 3. The origin of this receptor is a man between 60 and 70 years old with HTLV-1-associated myelopathy (HAM/TSP). The source material was PBMCs. J is TRBJ1-5 and V is TRBV10-2; the D is unclear. CDR3 nucleotide sequence: TGCGCCAGCAGTGAGGGCGAGAGCAATCAGCCCCAGCATTTT. Translated: CASSEGESNQPQHF.